Below, 23 T cell receptor beta chains from the same sample are listed, as sequenced in a study of T cell responses to AZD1222 COVID-19 vaccine (dated by TCRdb to about 2021). The time point label corresponds to: about 28 days (+/-7) after the second vaccine dose. The library was obtained by the immunoSEQ multiplex PCR assay. Sourced from immuneACCESS, this table was stored by TCRdb with only in-frame sequences that have V and J called. A share of the clones is absent; for the studies checked, an unresolved V gene accounts for under half, and the remainder has no known explanation. The sample table records roughly 120,000 clones; around nine tenths of these occur just once. The ten largest clones represent roughly 7% of the sample. This sample comprised peripheral blood, obtained 28 days after the second AZD1222 dose. Receptors originate from an adult who received the AZD1222 COVID-19 vaccine.

The chain joins TRBV19 to TRBJ2-4; a possible D gene is TRBD2 (7 bases). Germline V lookup: CDR1 LNHDA, CDR2 SQIVND (reference sequence). Trimming stripped 6 bases from V and 3 bases from J, with 18 bases between. The CDR3 is 16 residues long. The CDR3 nucleotides read TGTGCCAGTAGGGACCGGGGGGCTTTGATCAAAAACATTCAGTACTTC. This translates into CASRDRGALIKNIQYF.

In this sample, this clone turned up a few times. The chain recombines TRBV29-1 with TRBJ1-2; possible D gene TRBD1, 5 bases. Looked up from germline, CDR1 is SQVTM and CDR2 is ANQGSEA. The V end was cut by 7 bases, the J end by 0 bases, with 18 bases between. The CDR3 runs 15 residues. The CDR3 coding sequence is TGCAGCGGGGGGGACTGGATTTATTCTAACTATGGCTACACCTTC. It is translated as CSGGDWIYSNYGYTF.

The genes are TRBV28 and TRBJ2-7; D gene uncertain. Trimming left V 7 bases short and J 3 bases short, with 13 bases between. The germline V gene encodes CDR1 MDHEN and CDR2 SYDVKM. The CDR3 is 13 amino acids. The DNA for the CDR3 is TGTGCCAGCAATCCCGGGCCGTACTACGAGCAGTACTTC. Encoded protein: CASNPGPYYEQYF.

The chain recombines TRBV19 with TRBJ2-3, with TRBD2 matching over 14 bases. V lost 3 bases, J lost 5 bases, and 4 bases stayed unmatched. The germline gives CDR1 LNHDA, CDR2 SQIVND (reference sequence). The CDR3 is made up of 16 amino acids. CDR3 protein: CASSIPGLAGVDTQYF. CDR3 in DNA: TGTGCCAGTAGTATCCCGGGACTAGCGGGAGTAGATACGCAGTATTTT.

V and J are TRBV7-3 and TRBJ2-3; D remains unclear. The CDR3 is 12 residues long. CDR1 is SGHTA, CDR2 FQGTGA, per germline. The V end lost 2 bases, the J end lost 2 bases, and 2 bases lay between the germline ends. CDR3 residues: CASSLYTDTQYF. The DNA of the CDR3 is TGTGCCAGCAGCTTATACACAGATACGCAGTATTTT. The complete variable domain, with remaining parts taken from reference TRBV7-3 and TRBJ2-3, reads GAGVSQTPSNKVTEKGKYVELRCDPISGHTALYWYRQSLGQGPEFLIYFQGTGAADDSGLPNDRFFAVRPEGSVSTLKIQRTERGDSAVYLCASSLYTDTQYFGPGTRLTVL.

The chain recombines TRBV28 with TRBJ1-5; D not resolved. This CDR3 contains 14 residues. Germline V gives CDR1 MDHEN, CDR2 SYDVKM. The ends were cut back, 2 bases at V and 4 bases at J, with 9 bases in the middle. The CDR3 nucleotides are TGTGCCAGCAGTTTACGCCACCAGAATCAGCCCCAGCATTTT. Amino acid sequence: CASSLRHQNQPQHF.

The chain is built from TRBV2 and TRBJ2-1; D unclear. Germline assignment: CDR1 SNHLY and CDR2 FYNNEI. The CDR3 is 12 residues long. Trimming cost V 7 bases and J 2 bases, with 6 bases left between them. The CDR3 DNA reads as TGTGCCAGCACGTGGGCCTACAATGAGCAGTTCTTC. Its protein product is CASTWAYNEQFF. Using reference TRBV2 and TRBJ2-1 for the parts outside the CDR3, the full variable domain is EPEVTQTPSHQVTQMGQEVILRCVPISNHLYFYWYRQILGQKVEFLVSFYNNEISEKSEIFDDQFSVERPDGSNFTLKIRSTKLEDSAMYFCASTWAYNEQFFGPGTRLTVL.

The chain couples TRBV29-1 to TRBJ2-7; D is unclear. There are 13 residues in the CDR3. The germline V and J ends were trimmed by 6 bases and 2 bases, with 14 bases remaining between them. CDR1 is SQVTM, CDR2 ANQGSEA, per germline. The CDR3 region is CSVSKESPYEQYF. In DNA form, the CDR3 reads TGCAGCGTCTCAAAGGAATCTCCCTACGAGCAGTACTTC.

Only one count was recorded for this clone. This rearrangement joins TRBV11-3 to TRBJ2-7; TRBD1 matches 7 bases. There are 11 residues in the CDR3. Trimming cost V 8 bases and J 8 bases; bases outside gene matches: 6. Looked up from germline, CDR1 is SGHNT and CDR2 is YENEEA. The CDR3 region has the DNA TGTGCCAGCGCCGGACAGGAACAGCAGTACTTC. Residues: CASAGQEQQYF. The full variable domain, with the rest looked up from reference TRBV11-3 and TRBJ2-7, is EAGVVQSPRYKIIEKKQPVAFWCNPISGHNTLYWYLQNLGQGPELLIRYENEEAVDDSQLPKDRFSAERLKGVDSTLKIQPAELGDSAVYLCASAGQEQQYFGPGTRLTVT.

V usage is TRBV5-1 and J usage is TRBJ2-1; D unclear. The length of the CDR3 is 14 residues. CDR1 and CDR2 from the germline V gene are SGHRS and YFSETQ. V was trimmed by 4 bases and J by 0 bases, leaving 8 bases between them. The CDR3: CASSPGISYNEQFF. Written as DNA, the CDR3 is TGCGCCAGCAGCCCGGGTATCTCCTACAATGAGCAGTTCTTC. Combining the CDR3 with reference TRBV5-1 and TRBJ2-1 gives the whole variable domain KAGVTQTPRYLIKTRGQQVTLSCSPISGHRSVSWYQQTPGQGLQFLFEYFSETQRNKGNFPGRFSGRQFSNSRSEMNVSTLELGDSALYLCASSPGISYNEQFFGPGTRLTVL.

J is TRBJ1-1 and V is TRBV5-5; D is unclear. Trimming removed 4 bases from V and 11 bases from J, with 18 bases in between. CDR1 SGHKS and CDR2 YYEKEE come from the germline V gene (reference sequence). CDR3 size: 13 residues. Here the CDR3 reads CASSPGPLFGAFF. Here the CDR3 DNA reads TGTGCCAGCAGCCCCGGGCCCCTCTTCGGGGCTTTCTTT.

The CDR3 is CASSQDRALGSYEQYF. CDR3 nucleotide sequence: TGTGCCAGCAGCCAGGATCGGGCACTGGGCTCCTACGAGCAGTACTTC. J is TRBJ2-7 and V is TRBV4-2; D gene ambiguous. The V end lost 3 bases, the J end lost 0 bases, and 15 bases lay between the germline ends. There are 16 residues in the CDR3. Germline-derived CDR1 and CDR2 are LGHNA and YNFKEQ.

This clone was counted once. The V and J genes are TRBV18 and TRBJ2-7; 7 bases line up with TRBD1. Per germline, CDR1 KGHSH and CDR2 LQKENI. The CDR3 consists of 15 residues. The V gene end was trimmed by 5 bases and the J gene end by 5 bases; junction bases not matched to a gene: 12. For the CDR3, the DNA is TGTGCCAGCTCAAGGGCCGGGACAGCGCAGAACGAGCAGTACTTC. It specifies CASSRAGTAQNEQYF.

This rearrangement joins TRBV4-1 to TRBJ2-7; D might be TRBD1 (6 bases). There are 14 residues in the CDR3. Per the germline V gene, CDR1 is MGHRA and CDR2 is YSYEKL. V dropped 4 bases and J dropped 5 bases, with 15 bases sitting between them. This CDR3 is CASSRRDTDHEQYF. Written as DNA, the CDR3 is TGCGCCAGCAGCCGCAGGGACACGGACCACGAGCAGTACTTC.

The chain recombines TRBV4-1 with TRBJ2-7, with 10 bases lining up with TRBD1. Trimming took 5 bases from V and 6 from J; bases not matched to a gene: 7. Germline V CDR1 and CDR2: MGHRA, YSYEKL. The CDR3 contains 14 residues. The CDR3 sequence: CASSKPGQGFEQYF. The CDR3 DNA follows: TGCGCCAGCAGCAAACCGGGACAGGGGTTCGAGCAGTACTTC.

The chain combines TRBV7-9 with TRBJ2-7; no definite D call. Germline V CDR1 and CDR2: SEHNR, FQNEAQ (reference sequence). The germline V and J ends were trimmed by 3 bases and 2 bases, with 11 bases remaining between them. CDR3 size: 14 residues. This chain's CDR3 is CASSLETPTYEQYF. For the CDR3, the DNA is TGTGCCAGCAGCTTGGAGACTCCGACCTACGAGCAGTACTTC.

This rearrangement joins TRBV5-1 to TRBJ1-1; 12 nucleotides agree with TRBD1. V dropped 4 bases and J dropped 4; count of bases not matched to a gene: 2. This CDR3 has 14 amino acids. The germline gives CDR1 SGHRS, CDR2 YFSETQ. CDR3 in amino acids: CASSGTGGGTEAFF. CDR3 DNA sequence: TGCGCCAGCAGCGGGACAGGGGGCGGCACTGAAGCTTTCTTT.

The chain has TRBV23-1 and TRBJ2-7, with TRBD1 identical over 8 bases. TRBV23-1 is filed as an ORF, its function uncertain. Unmatched junction bases numbered 2, after V lost 2 bases and J lost 2 bases. The CDR3 extends over 14 amino acids. For the CDR3, the DNA is TGCGCCAGCAGTCAAGAGGGACAGGCCTACGAGCAGTACTTC. It yields the protein CASSQEGQAYEQYF.

There are a few counts of this clone. The chain combines TRBV3-1 (or the pseudogene TRBV3-2) with TRBJ1-2, with D maybe TRBD1 (5 bases). This CDR3 region has 16 residues. The V and J ends lost 1 base and 1 base respectively, with 13 bases between them. CDR1 and CDR2 from the germline V gene are LGHDT and YNNKEL (reference sequence). Here the CDR3 reads CASSQAAGLGNYGYTF. Here the CDR3 DNA reads TGTGCCAGCAGCCAAGCAGCAGGGTTGGGTAACTATGGCTACACCTTC.

The chain combines TRBV7-8 with TRBJ1-1; TRBD1 might be the D (6 bases). Trimming pared 5 bases from V and 2 bases from J, leaving 12 bases between. The CDR3 has 14 residues. Germline V gene data show CDR1 as SGHVS and CDR2 as FQNEAQ. Here the CDR3 reads CASSATGTNTEAFF. The DNA of the CDR3 is TGTGCCAGCAGCGCTACAGGGACCAACACTGAAGCTTTCTTT.

The chain couples TRBV7-3 to TRBJ2-3; D remains unclear. Germline V CDR1 and CDR2: SGHTA, FQGTGA. V shed 5 bases and J shed 0 bases, with 9 bases lying between them. The CDR3 has 14 amino acids. CDR3: CASSPVSSTDTQYF. CDR3 nucleotide sequence: TGTGCCAGCAGCCCGGTCTCTAGCACAGATACGCAGTATTTT.

This chain uses TRBV13 with TRBJ2-7, with D perhaps matching TRBD1 or TRBD2 (5 bases each). V was shortened by 2 bases and J by 0 bases, with 11 bases between the two germline ends. The CDR3 has 15 amino acids. Germline V gene data show CDR1 as PRHDT and CDR2 as FYEKMQ (reference sequence). CDR3 protein: CASSLLRGDSYEQYF. The CDR3, as DNA: TGTGCCAGCAGCTTATTACGAGGGGACTCCTACGAGCAGTACTTC. Variable domain in full (rest from reference TRBV13 and TRBJ2-7): AAGVIQSPRHLIKEKRETATLKCYPIPRHDTVYWYQQGPGQDPQFLISFYEKMQSDKGSIPDRFSAQQFSDYHSELNMSSLELGDSALYFCASSLLRGDSYEQYFGPGTRLTVT.

The genes are TRBV20-1 and TRBJ2-1, with D unclear. The CDR3 sequence is 13 residues long. V was trimmed by 3 bases and J by 4 bases, leaving 10 bases between them. Germline V CDR1 and CDR2: DFQATT, SNEGSKA (reference sequence). CDR3 nucleotide sequence: TGCAGTGCTAGTAAAGACCGTTACAATGAGCAGTTCTTC. This gives the protein CSASKDRYNEQFF.